This TCR beta chain was sequenced in a study of blood T cell repertoires in COVID-19. From germline, CDR1 is MDHEN and CDR2 SYDVKM. The length of the CDR3 is 18 residues. The trim removed 7 bases at V and 2 bases at J, leaving 9 bases unmatched. Methods used by the authors: It was from reference gene primer amplification that nucleated cell counts were estimated. Only in-frame clones appear in the TCRdb table, and some are missing; sequencing was by immunoSEQ multiplex PCR. Clonal size and the V and J genes are those of that table, whereas D and trimming came from the DNA. The sample yields around 200,000 clones, roughly nine tenths seen once.

The chain is built from TRBV28 and TRBJ2-6; TRBD1 matches at 12 bases. This sequence originates from a woman aged 40 to 50 with acute COVID-19. Specimen: PBMCs or T cells enriched from blood (not recorded which). CDR3: CASTSLGQGAPGANVLTF. The CDR3, as DNA: TGTGCCAGCACTTCTCTGGGACAGGGGGCGCCTGGGGCCAACGTCCTGACTTTC.